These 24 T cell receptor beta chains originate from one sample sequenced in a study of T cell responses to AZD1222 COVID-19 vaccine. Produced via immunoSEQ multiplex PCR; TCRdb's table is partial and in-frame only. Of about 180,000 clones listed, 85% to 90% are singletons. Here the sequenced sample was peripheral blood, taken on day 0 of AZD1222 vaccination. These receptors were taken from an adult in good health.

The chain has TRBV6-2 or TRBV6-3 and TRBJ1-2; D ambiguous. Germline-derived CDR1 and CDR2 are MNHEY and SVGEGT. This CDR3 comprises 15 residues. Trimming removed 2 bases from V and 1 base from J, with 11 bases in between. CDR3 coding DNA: TGTGCCAGCAGTTACCCCCGGAGAGGTAACTATGGCTACACCTTC. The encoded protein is CASSYPRRGNYGYTF.

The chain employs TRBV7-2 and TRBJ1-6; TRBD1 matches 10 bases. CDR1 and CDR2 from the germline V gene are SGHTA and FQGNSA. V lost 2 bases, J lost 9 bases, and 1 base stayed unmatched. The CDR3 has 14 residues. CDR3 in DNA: TGTGCCAGCAGCTTACGGGACAGGGGTTCACCCCTCCACTTT. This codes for CASSLRDRGSPLHF.

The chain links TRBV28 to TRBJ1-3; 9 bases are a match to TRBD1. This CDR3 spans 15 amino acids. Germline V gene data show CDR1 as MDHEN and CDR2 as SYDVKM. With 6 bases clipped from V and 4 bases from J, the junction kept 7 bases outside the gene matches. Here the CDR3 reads CASSHGTGTGNTIYF. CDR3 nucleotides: TGTGCCAGCAGCCACGGGACAGGGACGGGAAACACCATATATTTT.

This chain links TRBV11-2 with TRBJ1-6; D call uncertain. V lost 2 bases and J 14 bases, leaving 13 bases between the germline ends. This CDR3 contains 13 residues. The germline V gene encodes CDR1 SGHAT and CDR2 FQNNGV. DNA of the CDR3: TGTGCCAGCAGCTTATTAGGGCCATCGTCCCTCCACTTT. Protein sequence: CASSLLGPSSLHF.

CDR3 sequence (DNA): TGTGCCAGCAGTGAAGCCCGGCCAGTTTATGGCTACACCTTC. Its protein is CASSEARPVYGYTF. The chain carries TRBV6-1 and TRBJ1-2; D remains unclear. The CDR3 consists of 14 residues. Germline V lookup: CDR1 MNHNS, CDR2 SASEGT. Trimming stripped 0 bases from V and 5 bases from J, with 10 bases between.

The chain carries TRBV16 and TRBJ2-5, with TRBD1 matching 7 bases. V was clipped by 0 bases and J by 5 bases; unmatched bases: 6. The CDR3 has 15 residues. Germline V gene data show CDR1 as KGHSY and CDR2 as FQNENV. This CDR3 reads CASSQSSGGRETQYF. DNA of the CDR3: TGTGCCAGCAGCCAATCGTCAGGGGGTCGGGAGACCCAGTACTTC.

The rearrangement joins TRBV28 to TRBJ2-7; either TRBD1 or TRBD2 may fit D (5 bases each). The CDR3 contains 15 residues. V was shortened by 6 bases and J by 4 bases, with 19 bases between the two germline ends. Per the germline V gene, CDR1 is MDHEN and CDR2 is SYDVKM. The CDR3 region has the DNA TGTGCCAGCAGACCCTCGGGGAAGAGGGGATACGAGCAGTACTTC. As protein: CASRPSGKRGYEQYF.

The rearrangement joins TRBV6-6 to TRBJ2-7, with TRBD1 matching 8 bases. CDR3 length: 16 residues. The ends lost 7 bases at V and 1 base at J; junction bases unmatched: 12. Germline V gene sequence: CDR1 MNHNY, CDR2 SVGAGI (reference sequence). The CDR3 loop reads CASTGWRTGGSYEQYF. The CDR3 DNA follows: TGTGCCAGCACCGGATGGAGAACAGGGGGGTCCTACGAGCAGTACTTC.

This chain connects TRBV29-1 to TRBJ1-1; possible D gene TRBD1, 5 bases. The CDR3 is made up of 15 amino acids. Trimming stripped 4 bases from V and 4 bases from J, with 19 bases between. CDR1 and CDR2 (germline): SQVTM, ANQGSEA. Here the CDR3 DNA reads TGCAGCGTTGTCGGGGTGCAGGGCAGTAGCACTGAAGCTTTCTTT. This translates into CSVVGVQGSSTEAFF.

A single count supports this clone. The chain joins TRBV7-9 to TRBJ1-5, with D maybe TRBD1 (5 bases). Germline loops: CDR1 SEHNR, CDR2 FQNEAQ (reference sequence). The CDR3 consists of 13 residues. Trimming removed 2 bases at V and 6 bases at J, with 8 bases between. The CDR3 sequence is CASSLQGPQPQHF. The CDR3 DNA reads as TGTGCCAGCAGCTTACAGGGCCCTCAGCCCCAGCATTTT.

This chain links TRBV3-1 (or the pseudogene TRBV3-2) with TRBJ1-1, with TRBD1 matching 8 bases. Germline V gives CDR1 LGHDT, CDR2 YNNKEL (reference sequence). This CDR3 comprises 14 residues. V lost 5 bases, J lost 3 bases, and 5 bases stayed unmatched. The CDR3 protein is CASSTQGADTEAFF. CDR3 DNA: TGTGCCAGCAGCACCCAGGGGGCGGACACTGAAGCTTTCTTT.

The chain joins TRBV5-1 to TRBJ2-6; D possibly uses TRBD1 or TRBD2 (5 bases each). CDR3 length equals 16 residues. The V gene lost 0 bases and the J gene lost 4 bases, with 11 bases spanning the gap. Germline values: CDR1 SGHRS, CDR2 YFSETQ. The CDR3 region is CASSLGQPGGANVLTF. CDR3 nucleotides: TGCGCCAGCAGCTTGGGACAGCCGGGAGGGGCCAACGTCCTGACTTTC.

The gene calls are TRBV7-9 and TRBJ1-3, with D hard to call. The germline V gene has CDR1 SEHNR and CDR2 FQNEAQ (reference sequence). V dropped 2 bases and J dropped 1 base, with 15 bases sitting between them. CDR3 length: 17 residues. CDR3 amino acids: CASSLLASGQSGNTIYF. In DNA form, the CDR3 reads TGTGCCAGCAGCTTATTAGCCTCTGGCCAGTCTGGAAACACCATATATTTT.

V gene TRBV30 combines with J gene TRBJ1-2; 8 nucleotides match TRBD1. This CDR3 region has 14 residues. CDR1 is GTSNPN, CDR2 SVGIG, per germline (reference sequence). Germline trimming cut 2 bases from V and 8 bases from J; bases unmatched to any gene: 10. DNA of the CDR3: TGTGCCTGGAGTAGCCCCGACAGGGGTAACGGCTACACCTTC. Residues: CAWSSPDRGNGYTF.

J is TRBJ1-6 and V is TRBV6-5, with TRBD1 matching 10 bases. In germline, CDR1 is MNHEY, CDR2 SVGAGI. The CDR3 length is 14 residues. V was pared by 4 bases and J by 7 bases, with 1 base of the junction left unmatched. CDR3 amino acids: CASSLTGGNSPLHF. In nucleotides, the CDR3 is TGTGCCAGCAGTTTGACAGGGGGCAATTCACCCCTCCACTTT.

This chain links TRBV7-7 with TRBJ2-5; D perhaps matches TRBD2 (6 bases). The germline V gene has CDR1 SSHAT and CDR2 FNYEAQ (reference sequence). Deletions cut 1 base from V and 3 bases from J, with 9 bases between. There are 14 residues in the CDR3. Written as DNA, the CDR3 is TGTGCCAGCAGCTTAGGGGGCGGGAAAGAGACCCAGTACTTC. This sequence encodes CASSLGGGKETQYF.

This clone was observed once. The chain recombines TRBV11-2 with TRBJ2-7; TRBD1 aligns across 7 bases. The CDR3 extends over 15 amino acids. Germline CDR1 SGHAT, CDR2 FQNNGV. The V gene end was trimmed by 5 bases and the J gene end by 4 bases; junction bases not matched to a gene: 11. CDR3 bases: TGTGCCAGCAGCCCCCGACAGGGTCGAAATTACGAGCAGTACTTC. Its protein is CASSPRQGRNYEQYF.

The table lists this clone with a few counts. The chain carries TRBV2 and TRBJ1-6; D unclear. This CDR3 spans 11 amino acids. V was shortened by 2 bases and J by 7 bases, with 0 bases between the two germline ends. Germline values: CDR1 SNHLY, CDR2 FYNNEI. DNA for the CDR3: TGTGCCAGCAGTGAAAATTCACCCCTCCACTTT. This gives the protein CASSENSPLHF.

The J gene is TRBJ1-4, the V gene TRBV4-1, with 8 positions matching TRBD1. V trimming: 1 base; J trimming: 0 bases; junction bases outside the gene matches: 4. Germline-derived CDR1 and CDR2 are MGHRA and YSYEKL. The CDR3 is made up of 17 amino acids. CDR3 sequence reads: CASSQGQGTATNEKLFF. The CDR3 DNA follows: TGCGCCAGCAGCCAAGGACAGGGGACCGCAACTAATGAAAAACTGTTTTTT.

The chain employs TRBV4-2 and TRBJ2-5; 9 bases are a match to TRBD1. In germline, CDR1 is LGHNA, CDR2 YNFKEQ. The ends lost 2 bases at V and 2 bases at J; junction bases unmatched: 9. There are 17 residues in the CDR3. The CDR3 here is CASSQHVPGQGQETQYF. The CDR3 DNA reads TGTGCCAGCAGCCAACACGTCCCGGGACAGGGACAAGAGACCCAGTACTTC.

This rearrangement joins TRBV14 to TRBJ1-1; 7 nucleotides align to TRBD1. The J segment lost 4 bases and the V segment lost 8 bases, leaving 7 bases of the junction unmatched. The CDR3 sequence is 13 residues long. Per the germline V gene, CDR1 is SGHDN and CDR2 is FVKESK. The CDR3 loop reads CASQQGIGTEAFF. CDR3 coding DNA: TGTGCCAGCCAACAGGGGATCGGCACTGAAGCTTTCTTT.

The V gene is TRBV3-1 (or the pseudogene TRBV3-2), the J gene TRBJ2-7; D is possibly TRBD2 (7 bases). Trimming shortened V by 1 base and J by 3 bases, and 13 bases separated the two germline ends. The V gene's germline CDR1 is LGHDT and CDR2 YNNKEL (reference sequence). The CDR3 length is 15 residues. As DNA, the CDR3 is TGTGCCAGCAGCCAAGTGTACGGGGGGCTCTACGAGCAGTACTTC. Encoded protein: CASSQVYGGLYEQYF.

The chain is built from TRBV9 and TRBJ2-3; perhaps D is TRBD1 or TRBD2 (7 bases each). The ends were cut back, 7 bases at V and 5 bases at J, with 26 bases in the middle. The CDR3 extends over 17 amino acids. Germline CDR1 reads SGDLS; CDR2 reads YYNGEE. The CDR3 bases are TGTGCCAGCTCCACCAGAGGGGGGGACAGAGCGCAAGATACGCAGTATTTT. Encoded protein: CASSTRGGDRAQDTQYF. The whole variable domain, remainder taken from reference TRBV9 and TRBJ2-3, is DSGVTQTPKHLITATGQRVTLRCSPRSGDLSVYWYQQSLDQGLQFLIQYYNGEERAKGNILERFSAQQFPDLHSELNLSSLELGDSALYFCASSTRGGDRAQDTQYFGPGTRLTVL.

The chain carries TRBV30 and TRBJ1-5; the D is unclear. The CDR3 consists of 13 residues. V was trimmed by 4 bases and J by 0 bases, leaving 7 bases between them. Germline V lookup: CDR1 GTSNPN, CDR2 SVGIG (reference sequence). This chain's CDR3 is CAWTRNSNQPQHF. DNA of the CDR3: TGTGCCTGGACGAGGAATAGCAATCAGCCCCAGCATTTT.